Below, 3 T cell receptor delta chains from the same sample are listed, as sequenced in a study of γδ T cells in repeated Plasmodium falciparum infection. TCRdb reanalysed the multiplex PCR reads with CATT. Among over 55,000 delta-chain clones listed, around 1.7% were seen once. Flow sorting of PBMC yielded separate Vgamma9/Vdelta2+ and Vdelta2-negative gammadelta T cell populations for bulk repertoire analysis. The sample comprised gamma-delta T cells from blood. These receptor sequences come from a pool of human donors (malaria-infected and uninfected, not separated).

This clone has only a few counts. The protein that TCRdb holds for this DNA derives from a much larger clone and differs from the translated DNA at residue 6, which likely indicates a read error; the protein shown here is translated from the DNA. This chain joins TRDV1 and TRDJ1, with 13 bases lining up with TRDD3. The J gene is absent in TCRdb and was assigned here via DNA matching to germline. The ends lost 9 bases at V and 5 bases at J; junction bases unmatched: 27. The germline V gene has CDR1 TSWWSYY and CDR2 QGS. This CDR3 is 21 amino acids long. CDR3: CALRVFPTIITGGYATDKLIF. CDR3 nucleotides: TGTGCTCTGCGGGTCTTTCCTACGATAATAACTGGGGGATACGCAACTGATAAACTCATCTTT.

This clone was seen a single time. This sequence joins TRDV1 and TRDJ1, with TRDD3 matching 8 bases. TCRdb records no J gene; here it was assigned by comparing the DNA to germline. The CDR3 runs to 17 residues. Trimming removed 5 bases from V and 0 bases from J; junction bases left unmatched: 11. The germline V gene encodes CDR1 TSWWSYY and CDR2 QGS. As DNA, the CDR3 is TGTGCTCTTGGGATAGGTGCTGGGGGACCGTACACCGATAAACTCATCTTT. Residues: CALGIGAGGPYTDKLIF.

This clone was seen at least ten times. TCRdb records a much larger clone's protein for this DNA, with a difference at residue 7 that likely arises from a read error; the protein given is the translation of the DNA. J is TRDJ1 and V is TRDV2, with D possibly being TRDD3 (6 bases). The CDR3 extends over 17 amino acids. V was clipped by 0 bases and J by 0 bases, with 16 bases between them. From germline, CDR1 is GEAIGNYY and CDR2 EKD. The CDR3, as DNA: TGTGCCTGTGACACCTTACGGGGGGACCCATACACCGATAAACTCATCTTT. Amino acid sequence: CACDTLRGDPYTDKLIF.